These 19 T cell receptor beta chains were sequenced from one sample in a study of beta chain features in type 1 diabetes. Since all of the isolated RNA was reverse transcribed, expressed TCRB transcripts were what got sequenced. Here immunoSEQ multiplex PCR was the method, and the copy in TCRdb shows in-frame clones only, minus some. The sample lists about 330,000 clones, approximately 10% occurring once. The sample consisted of naive CD4+ T cells from blood. These receptors all come from a woman aged 30 to 39 in good health.

The chain has TRBV5-4 and TRBJ2-4; no clear D. Germline V lookup: CDR1 SGHNT, CDR2 YYREEE (reference sequence). Trimming took 2 bases from V and 0 from J, leaving 6 bases between them. This CDR3 is 14 amino acids long. In DNA form, the CDR3 reads TGTGCCAGCAGCTTACAGCTAGCCAAAAACATTCAGTACTTC. It yields the protein CASSLQLAKNIQYF.

In this sample, this clone turned up a few times. This chain joins TRBV27 and TRBJ2-7; TRBD1 matches 8 bases. Germline-derived CDR1 and CDR2 are MNHEY and SMNVEV (reference sequence). The V segment lost 6 bases and the J segment 3 bases; nucleotides outside the gene matches: 7. CDR3 length: 14 amino acids. The CDR3 bases are TGTGCCAGCAGCAAGGGGACAGGATTCTACGAGCAGTACTTC. It yields the protein CASSKGTGFYEQYF.

This chain joins TRBV4-1 and TRBJ2-5; 11 bases fit TRBD1. The CDR3 runs to 17 residues. The trim removed 2 bases at V and 6 bases at J, leaving 11 bases unmatched. In germline, CDR1 is MGHRA, CDR2 YSYEKL. The CDR3 protein is CASSQPFRTGGGKTQYF. CDR3 nucleotides: TGCGCCAGCAGCCAACCATTTCGGACAGGGGGCGGAAAGACCCAGTACTTC.

This chain links TRBV7-9 with TRBJ2-3; TRBD1 aligns across 7 bases. With V trimmed by 2 bases and J by 8 bases, 7 bases remained unmatched. This CDR3 is built from 14 residues. The germline V gene has CDR1 SEHNR and CDR2 FQNEAQ (reference sequence). This CDR3 reads CASSLLTGSGTQYF. In nucleotides, the CDR3 is TGTGCCAGCAGCTTATTGACAGGGTCCGGTACGCAGTATTTT.

A note on this clone: The sample contains more than one DNA sequence encoding this CDR3. V gene TRBV5-1 combines with J gene TRBJ1-2; D remains ambiguous. V shed 0 bases and J shed 2 bases, with 5 bases lying between them. This CDR3 is built from 13 residues. CDR1 and CDR2 from the germline V gene are SGHRS and YFSETQ. The chain's CDR3 is CASSLDSNYGYTF. The DNA of the CDR3 is TGCGCCAGCAGCTTGGATAGCAACTATGGCTACACCTTC.

This clone was found a few times. The chain is built from TRBV28 and TRBJ2-1; 10 nucleotides match TRBD2. The trim removed 7 bases at V and 7 bases at J, leaving 7 bases unmatched. Germline loops: CDR1 MDHEN, CDR2 SYDVKM. The CDR3 contains 14 residues. The CDR3 DNA follows: TGTGCCAGCACTATCCTAGCGGGAGTTAATGAGCAGTTCTTC. This encodes CASTILAGVNEQFF.

There are a few counts of this clone. The chain employs TRBV7-3 and TRBJ2-2; D possibly corresponds to TRBD1 (5 bases). CDR1 is SGHTA, CDR2 FQGTGA, per germline. The CDR3 is made up of 12 amino acids. The germline V and J ends were trimmed by 5 bases and 6 bases, with 7 bases remaining between them. The CDR3 reads CASSLTAGELFF. Here the CDR3 DNA reads TGTGCCAGCAGCCTGACAGCCGGGGAGCTGTTTTTT.

This clone was detected a few times. For the CDR3, the DNA is TGTGCCTGGAGTGTAGGGCGTTCCGCGAGGGCCTACACTGAAGCTTTCTTT. This translates into CAWSVGRSARAYTEAFF. The chain joins TRBV30 to TRBJ1-1; D remains unclear. The germline V gene has CDR1 GTSNPN and CDR2 SVGIG (reference sequence). The germline V and J ends were trimmed by 0 bases and 3 bases, with 20 bases remaining between them. This CDR3 contains 17 residues.

The rearrangement joins TRBV28 to TRBJ2-3; 13 bases match TRBD2. CDR3 length equals 18 residues. V lost 5 bases to trimming and J lost 3 bases; unmatched junction nucleotides: 11. The germline gives CDR1 MDHEN, CDR2 SYDVKM. The CDR3 loop is CASSPGGLAGEGTDTQYF. In nucleotides, the CDR3 is TGTGCCAGCAGTCCCGGTGGACTAGCGGGAGAGGGTACAGATACGCAGTATTTT.

This clone was picked up a small number of times. CDR3 protein: CASSPRQAPFNYGYTF. For the CDR3, the DNA is TGTGCCAGCAGCCCAAGACAGGCCCCCTTTAACTATGGCTACACCTTC. V is TRBV7-3 and J is TRBJ1-2, with a tentative D call TRBD1 (6 bases). The ends were cut back, 5 bases at V and 1 base at J, with 17 bases in the middle. The V gene's germline CDR1 is SGHTA and CDR2 FQGTGA. The CDR3 spans 16 residues.

The chain couples TRBV25-1 to TRBJ2-2; D ambiguous. The CDR3 is made up of 14 amino acids. Germline-derived CDR1 and CDR2 are MGHDK and SYGVNS. Trimming took 5 bases from V and 1 from J, leaving 8 bases between them. CDR3 in DNA: TGTGCCAGCAGTCCGCGCGTGAACACCGGGGAGCTGTTTTTT. Protein product: CASSPRVNTGELFF.

The CDR3 is CASSLAGGREFF. For the CDR3, the DNA is TGTGCCAGTAGTCTAGCGGGAGGGAGGGAGTTCTTC. The chain combines TRBV19 with TRBJ2-1; 12 nucleotides line up with TRBD2. CDR3 length equals 12 residues. V lost 5 bases, J lost 14 bases, and 4 bases stayed unmatched. Germline loops: CDR1 LNHDA, CDR2 SQIVND (reference sequence).

This sequence joins TRBV7-2 and TRBJ2-2, with no clear D. Germline CDR1 is SGHTA and CDR2 is FQGNSA. V gave up 2 bases and J gave up 2 bases, with 12 bases separating them. This CDR3 contains 16 residues. CDR3 amino acids: CASSLYGNRNTGELFF. CDR3 nucleotide sequence: TGTGCCAGCAGCTTATACGGAAACAGAAACACCGGGGAGCTGTTTTTT.

The chain uses TRBV19 and TRBJ2-1; D is uncertain. V lost 5 bases to trimming and J lost 2 bases, with 7 bases between them. Germline CDR1 LNHDA, CDR2 SQIVND (reference sequence). The CDR3 contains 13 residues. The CDR3 protein is CASSRGTYNEQFF. CDR3 in DNA: TGTGCCAGTAGTCGAGGAACCTACAATGAGCAGTTCTTC.

This clone showed up just a few times. The chain carries TRBV7-2 and TRBJ2-7; tentatively, D is TRBD2 (6 bases). The V gene lost 5 bases and the J gene lost 0 bases, with 8 bases spanning the gap. The CDR3 is made up of 13 amino acids. From germline, CDR1 is SGHTA and CDR2 FQGNSA. CDR3 in amino acids: CASSRDFSYEQYF. The DNA for the CDR3 is TGTGCCAGCAGCAGGGACTTCTCCTACGAGCAGTACTTC. The whole variable domain, filled in from reference TRBV7-2 and TRBJ2-7, reads GAGVSQSPSNKVTEKGKDVELRCDPISGHTALYWYRQSLGQGLEFLIYFQGNSAPDKSGLPSDRFSAERTGGSVSTLTIQRTQQEDSAVYLCASSRDFSYEQYFGPGTRLTVT.

In its sample, this clone was seen a few times. The genes are TRBV7-3 and TRBJ2-5, with D possibly TRBD2 on 5 matching bases. The CDR3 is made up of 13 amino acids. Germline-derived CDR1 and CDR2 are SGHTA and FQGTGA. The germline V and J ends were trimmed by 3 bases and 2 bases, with 7 bases remaining between them. Here the CDR3 DNA reads TGTGCCAGCAGCTTCGGGATTCAAGAGACCCAGTACTTC. This sequence encodes CASSFGIQETQYF.

The chain has TRBV4-3 and TRBJ1-5, with D maybe TRBD1 (5 bases). The V end lost 2 bases, the J end lost 3 bases, and 14 bases lay between the germline ends. This CDR3 has 16 residues. Germline values: CDR1 LGHNA, CDR2 YSLEER. The CDR3 sequence is CASSQSVGAANQPQHF. CDR3 DNA: TGCGCCAGCAGCCAATCCGTAGGGGCGGCCAATCAGCCCCAGCATTTT.

The J gene is TRBJ1-2, the V gene TRBV25-1, with D possibly TRBD1 on 6 matching bases. The germline CDR1 and CDR2 sequences are MGHDK and SYGVNS. The CDR3 loop spans 17 amino acids. V gave up 5 bases and J gave up 6 bases, with 25 bases separating them. The CDR3 reads CASSRGVLGQGKDGYTF. Here the CDR3 DNA reads TGTGCCAGCAGTCGGGGGGTCCTAGGGCAGGGGAAGGATGGCTACACCTTC.

The rearrangement joins TRBV15 to TRBJ2-7; 9 bases fit TRBD2. CDR1 LNHNV and CDR2 YYDKDF come from the germline V gene (reference sequence). The CDR3 has 16 residues. The V and J ends lost 4 bases and 3 bases, in that order; junction bases with no gene match: 10. The CDR3, as DNA: TGTGCCACCAGCATCGGCGCGGGAGGGTTCGGCTACGAGCAGTACTTC. Its protein product is CATSIGAGGFGYEQYF.